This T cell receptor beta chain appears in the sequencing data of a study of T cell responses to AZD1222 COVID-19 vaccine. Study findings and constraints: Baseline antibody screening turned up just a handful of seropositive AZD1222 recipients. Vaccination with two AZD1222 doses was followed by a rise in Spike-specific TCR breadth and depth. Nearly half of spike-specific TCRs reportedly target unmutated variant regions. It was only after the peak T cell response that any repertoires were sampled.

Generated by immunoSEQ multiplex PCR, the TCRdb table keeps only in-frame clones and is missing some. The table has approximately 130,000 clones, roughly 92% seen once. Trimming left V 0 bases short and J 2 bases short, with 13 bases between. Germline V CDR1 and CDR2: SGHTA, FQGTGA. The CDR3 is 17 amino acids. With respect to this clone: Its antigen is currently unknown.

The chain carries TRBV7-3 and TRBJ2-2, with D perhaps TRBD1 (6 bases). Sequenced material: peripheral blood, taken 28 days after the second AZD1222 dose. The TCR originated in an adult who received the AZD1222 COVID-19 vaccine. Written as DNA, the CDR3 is TGTGCCAGCAGCTTAACGTACGGGACACTAAACACCGGGGAGCTGTTTTTT. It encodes CASSLTYGTLNTGELFF.